The clone carrying this T cell receptor (beta chain) was recorded a few times. The antigen remains unidentified. These data are taken from a study of human T cells and chemical hapten exposure. About the research overall: Per-sample TCR yield variability stemmed mainly from small pooled library volume differences.

Study-wide results and caveats: DPC sensitization did not alter TCRs above 1 in 1000 frequency.

The authors' total RNA extraction used unfractionated whole blood. The study used a library that attached unique molecular identifiers to individual cDNA molecules. As handled by the study authors: TCR counts had a median of about 94,000 per sample and spanned roughly 23,224 to 690,600. One entry per CDR3 protein, called by TCRdb with MiXCR from the 5' RACE reads. It is TCRdb's table, rather than the study itself, that gives the V and J calls and clone size. The table lists tens of thousands of distinct CDR3 sequences, 6% to 8.5% of them singletons. CDR3 size: 16 residues. Trimming took off 5 bases at V and 4 bases at J, with 20 bases between the two ends. Per the germline V gene, CDR1 is SGHVS and CDR2 is FQNEAQ.

This clonotype was obtained from a male donor in good health. V usage is TRBV7-8 and J usage is TRBJ1-2; perhaps TRBD1 as D (5 bases). The CDR3 DNA reads as TGTGCCAGCAGCCACGACCCACAGGAGGATCCCTATGGCTACACCTTC. Translation gives CASSHDPQEDPYGYTF.